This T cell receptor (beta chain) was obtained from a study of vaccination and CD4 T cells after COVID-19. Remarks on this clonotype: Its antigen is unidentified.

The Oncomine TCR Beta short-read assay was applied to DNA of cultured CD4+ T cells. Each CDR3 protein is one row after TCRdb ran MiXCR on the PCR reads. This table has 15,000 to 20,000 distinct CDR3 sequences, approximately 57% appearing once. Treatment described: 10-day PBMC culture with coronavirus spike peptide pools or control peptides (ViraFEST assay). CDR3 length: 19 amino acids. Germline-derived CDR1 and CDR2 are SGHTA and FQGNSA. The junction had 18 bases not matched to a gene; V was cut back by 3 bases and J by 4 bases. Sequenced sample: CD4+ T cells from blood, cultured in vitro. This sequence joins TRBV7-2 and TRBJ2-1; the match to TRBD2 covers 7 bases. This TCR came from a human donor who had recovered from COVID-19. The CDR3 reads CASSFSSGLFAGVYNEQFF. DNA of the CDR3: TGTGCCAGCAGCTTTAGTAGTGGCCTGTTTGCGGGAGTATACAATGAGCAGTTCTTC.